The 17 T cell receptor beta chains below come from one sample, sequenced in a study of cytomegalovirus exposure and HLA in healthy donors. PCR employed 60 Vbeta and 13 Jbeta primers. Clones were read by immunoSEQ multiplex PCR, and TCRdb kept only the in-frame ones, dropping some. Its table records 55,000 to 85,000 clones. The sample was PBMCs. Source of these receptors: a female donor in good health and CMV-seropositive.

Written as DNA, the CDR3 is TGTGCCAGCAGCTTTAGCGGGGGGGCGTACAATGAGCAGTTCTTC. It codes for CASSFSGGAYNEQFF. The V call is TRBV6-5, the J call TRBJ2-1, with 11 positions matching TRBD2. The CDR3 consists of 15 residues. The V segment lost 6 bases and the J segment 4 bases; nucleotides outside the gene matches: 5. Germline assignment: CDR1 MNHEY and CDR2 SVGAGI.

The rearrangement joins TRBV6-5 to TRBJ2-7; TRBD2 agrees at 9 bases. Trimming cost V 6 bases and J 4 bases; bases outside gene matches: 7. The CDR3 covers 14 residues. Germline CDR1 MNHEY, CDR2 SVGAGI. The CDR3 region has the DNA TGTGCCAGCAGCCGTAGCGGGGGACTTTACGAGCAGTACTTC. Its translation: CASSRSGGLYEQYF.

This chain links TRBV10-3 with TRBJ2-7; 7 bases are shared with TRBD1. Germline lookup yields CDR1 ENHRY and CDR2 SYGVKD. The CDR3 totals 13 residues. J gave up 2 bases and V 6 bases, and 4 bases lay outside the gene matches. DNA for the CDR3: TGTGCCATCAGCGGACAGGCCGCCTACGAGCAGTACTTC. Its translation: CAISGQAAYEQYF.

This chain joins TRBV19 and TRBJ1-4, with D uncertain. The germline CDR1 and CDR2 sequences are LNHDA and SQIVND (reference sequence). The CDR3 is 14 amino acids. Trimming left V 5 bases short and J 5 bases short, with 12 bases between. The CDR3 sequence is CASSLGGKNEKLFF. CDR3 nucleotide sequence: TGTGCCAGTAGTTTAGGAGGGAAAAATGAAAAACTGTTTTTT.

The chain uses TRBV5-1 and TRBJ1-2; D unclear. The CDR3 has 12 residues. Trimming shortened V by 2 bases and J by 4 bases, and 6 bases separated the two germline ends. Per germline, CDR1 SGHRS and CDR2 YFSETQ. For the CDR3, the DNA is TGCGCCAGCAGCTTCGACACCTATGGCTACACCTTC. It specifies CASSFDTYGYTF.

CDR3 protein: CASSVELNTEAFF. The CDR3 coding sequence is TGTGCCAGCAGTGTGGAGTTGAACACTGAAGCTTTCTTT. J is TRBJ1-1 and V is TRBV6-4; D is uncertain. CDR1 and CDR2 (germline): MRHNA, SNTAGT. V dropped 4 bases and J dropped 0 bases, with 6 bases sitting between them. The CDR3 is made up of 13 amino acids.

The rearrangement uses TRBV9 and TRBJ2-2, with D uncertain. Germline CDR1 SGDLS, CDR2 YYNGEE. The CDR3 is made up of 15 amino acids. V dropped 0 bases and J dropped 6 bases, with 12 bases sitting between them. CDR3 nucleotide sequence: TGTGCCAGCAGCGTAGCTTGGCTAGATCCCGGGGAGCTGTTTTTT. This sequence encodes CASSVAWLDPGELFF.

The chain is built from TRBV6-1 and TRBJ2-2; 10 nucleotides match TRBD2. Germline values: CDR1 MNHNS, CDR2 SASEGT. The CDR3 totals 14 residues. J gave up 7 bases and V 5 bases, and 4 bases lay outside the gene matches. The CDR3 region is CASSLLAGNGELFF. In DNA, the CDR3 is TGTGCCAGCAGTTTACTAGCGGGAAACGGGGAGCTGTTTTTT.

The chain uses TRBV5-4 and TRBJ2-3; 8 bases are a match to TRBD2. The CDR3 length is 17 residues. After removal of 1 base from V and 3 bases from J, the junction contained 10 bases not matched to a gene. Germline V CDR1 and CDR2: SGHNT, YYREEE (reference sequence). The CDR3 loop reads CASSLTAQREWTDTQYF. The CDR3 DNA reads TGTGCCAGCAGCTTGACTGCACAGCGGGAGTGGACAGATACGCAGTATTTT.

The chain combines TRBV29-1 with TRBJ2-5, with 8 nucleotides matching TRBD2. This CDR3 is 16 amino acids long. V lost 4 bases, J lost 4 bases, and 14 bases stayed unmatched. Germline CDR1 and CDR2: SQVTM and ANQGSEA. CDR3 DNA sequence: TGCAGCGTTGGGGAGCGGGGGCAGAGATGGCTAGAGACCCAGTACTTC. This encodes CSVGERGQRWLETQYF.

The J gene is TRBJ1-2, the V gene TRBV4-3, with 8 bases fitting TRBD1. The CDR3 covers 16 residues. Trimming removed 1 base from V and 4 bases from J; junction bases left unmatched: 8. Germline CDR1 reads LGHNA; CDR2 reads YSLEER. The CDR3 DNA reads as TGCGCCAGCAGCCAAGGGACAGGGCCATACTCCTATGGCTACACCTTC. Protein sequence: CASSQGTGPYSYGYTF.

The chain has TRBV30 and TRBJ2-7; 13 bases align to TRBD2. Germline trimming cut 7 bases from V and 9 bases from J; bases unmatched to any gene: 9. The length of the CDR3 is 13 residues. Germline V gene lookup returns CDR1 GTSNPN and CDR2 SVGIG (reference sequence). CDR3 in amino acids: CASRLAGGQPQYF. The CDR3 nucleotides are TGTGCCTCCAGACTAGCGGGAGGTCAACCGCAGTACTTC.

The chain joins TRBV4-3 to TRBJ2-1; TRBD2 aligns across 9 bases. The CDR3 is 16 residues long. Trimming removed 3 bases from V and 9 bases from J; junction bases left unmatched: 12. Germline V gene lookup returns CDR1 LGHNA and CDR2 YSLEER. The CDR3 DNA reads TGCGCCAGCAGCCAGGATGAGGGACTAGCCCGTGGTGAGCAGTTCTTC. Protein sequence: CASSQDEGLARGEQFF.

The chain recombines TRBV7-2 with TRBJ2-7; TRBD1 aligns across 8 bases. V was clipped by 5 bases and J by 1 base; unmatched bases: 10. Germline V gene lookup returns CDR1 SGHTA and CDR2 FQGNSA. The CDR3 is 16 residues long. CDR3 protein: CASSPGQGHNSYEQYF. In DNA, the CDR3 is TGTGCCAGCAGCCCTGGACAGGGTCATAATTCCTACGAGCAGTACTTC. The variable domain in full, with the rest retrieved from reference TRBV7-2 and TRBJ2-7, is GAGVSQSPSNKVTEKGKDVELRCDPISGHTALYWYRQSLGQGLEFLIYFQGNSAPDKSGLPSDRFSAERTGGSVSTLTIQRTQQEDSAVYLCASSPGQGHNSYEQYFGPGTRLTVT.

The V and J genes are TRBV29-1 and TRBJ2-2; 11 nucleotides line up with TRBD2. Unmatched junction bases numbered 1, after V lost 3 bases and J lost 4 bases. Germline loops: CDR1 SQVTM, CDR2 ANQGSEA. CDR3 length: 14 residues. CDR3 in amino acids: CSVDLAGGTGELFF. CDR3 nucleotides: TGCAGCGTTGACCTAGCGGGGGGCACCGGGGAGCTGTTTTTT.

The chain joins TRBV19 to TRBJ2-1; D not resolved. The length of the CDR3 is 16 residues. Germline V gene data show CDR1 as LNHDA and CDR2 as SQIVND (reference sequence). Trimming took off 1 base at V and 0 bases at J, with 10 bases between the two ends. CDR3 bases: TGTGCCAGTAGTATAGCTGGTTTCAGCTCCTACAATGAGCAGTTCTTC. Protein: CASSIAGFSSYNEQFF.

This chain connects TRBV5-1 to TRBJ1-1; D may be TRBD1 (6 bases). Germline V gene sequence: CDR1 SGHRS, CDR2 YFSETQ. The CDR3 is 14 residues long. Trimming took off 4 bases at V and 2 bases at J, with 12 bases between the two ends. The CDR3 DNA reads TGCGCCAGCAGCACTGGACAGCCAAACACTGAAGCTTTCTTT. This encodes CASSTGQPNTEAFF.